This T cell receptor (beta chain) stems from a study of neurological immune-mediated disorders (dated by TCRdb to between 2018 and 2021). Broadly, across the study: Peripheral blood TCR-beta repertoires from HTLV-I-associated myelopathy (HAM/TSP) patients, multiple sclerosis patients and healthy controls were compared by UMI-based sequencing. Alongside PBMC samples, the set of about 100 TCR-beta libraries contained longitudinal samples, technical triplicates, and paired CD4+ and CD8+ T-cell subsets that had been sorted. Longitudinal HAM/TSP donors and healthy donors each had 3 time-points at intervals of about 3-45 months. The cohort comprised 68 subjects: approximately 15 HAM/TSP patients, approximately 34 multiple sclerosis patients and some 20 healthy controls. Broader findings and caveats from the paper: TCR clonal expansion was greatest in HAM/TSP patients and smallest in MS patients, who ranked below even healthy controls. No identical CDR3 amino acid sequences were shared among expanded clones across subjects, suggesting private TCR-beta repertoires in all groups.

The intended sense of this specimen's time point label: longitudinal time-point 2. The healthy controls were volunteers from blood banks in Maryland, USA. Libraries from unsorted PBMCs were made from 2 million PBMCs kept in RNAlater at -80 degrees C until RNA extraction. Peripheral blood was subjected to Ficoll-Hypaque density gradient centrifugation to isolate PBMCs, which were then cryopreserved in liquid nitrogen. Trimming at the junction amounts to 6 bases on V and 0 bases on J, and the germline ends lie 9 bases apart. The CDR3, cysteine through phenylalanine, is 13 amino acids long. The read is trimmed to its CDR3 DNA, 39 bases read in frame from base 1. CDR1 and CDR2 were assigned from the germline V gene (reference sequence) as DFQATT and SNEGSKA. This clonotype was detected many times. What antigen it recognizes has not been identified. No much larger clone exists at a distance of one base, and base qualities are not known.

To synthesize cDNA, template-switch 5'RACE was performed with a primer carrying a 10-nucleotide random unique molecular identifier so that each TCR transcript was tagged. Every sequencing run yielded over 170 million TCR-beta sequences covering 15-18 subjects. The RNeasy kit was used to extract total RNA. Using the KAPA Real-time Library Amplification kit, TCR-beta VDJ regions were amplified with primers for the TCR constant region and the 5'RACE anchor. Sample indexes and Illumina adaptors were added in a first PCR, and a second PCR then increased library yield. After Ampure bead purification, the roughly 650 bp TCR product was size-selected on a 2% E-gel SizeSelection system. Before pooling, libraries had their quality checked on a Bioanalyzer, their concentration measured with Qubit, and their quantity determined with the Kapa Library Quantification kit. Paired-end 2 x 150 bp sequencing of the libraries was performed on an Illumina HiSeq 2500. To increase sequence diversity, roughly 24-31% phiX was spiked into each library pool. The authors' analysis ran thus. The quality-filtered reads were processed with the UMI-based MiGEC pipeline, whose error correction step removed more than 75% of the raw TCR sequences. VDJ genes were aligned to IMGT germline references, and clonotypes were defined by unique CDR3 amino acid sequence plus V-J genes. Clonal expansion, Shannon diversity and CDR3 relatedness were evaluated with VDJtools (CalcPairwiseDistances, ClusterSamples), while phylogenetic trees were built in CLCbio workbench. Expanded clones were defined as having at least 8 unique UMIs, based on coefficient-of-variation modelling across technical triplicates. The public reads were quality trimmed at Q25 with fastp and then assembled into clones with MiXCR by TCRdb, keeping productive beta chains. CDR3 protein sequences are deduplicated, and each keeps its most common genes and DNA. Here the V and J calls rest on TCRdb's processing, not on the authors' analysis. The sample data list tens of thousands of distinct CDR3 sequences, and about 8.9% of these were observed just once. The ten largest clones capture about an eighth of the sample.

The sequence derives from a man aged 25 to 40 in good health. The chain joins TRBV20-1 to TRBJ1-5, with the D gene uncertain. The specimen was PBMCs. The CDR3 protein sequence reads: CSAIVHSNQPQHF. At the DNA level, the sequence is TGCAGTGCAATAGTTCATAGCAATCAGCCCCAGCATTTT.